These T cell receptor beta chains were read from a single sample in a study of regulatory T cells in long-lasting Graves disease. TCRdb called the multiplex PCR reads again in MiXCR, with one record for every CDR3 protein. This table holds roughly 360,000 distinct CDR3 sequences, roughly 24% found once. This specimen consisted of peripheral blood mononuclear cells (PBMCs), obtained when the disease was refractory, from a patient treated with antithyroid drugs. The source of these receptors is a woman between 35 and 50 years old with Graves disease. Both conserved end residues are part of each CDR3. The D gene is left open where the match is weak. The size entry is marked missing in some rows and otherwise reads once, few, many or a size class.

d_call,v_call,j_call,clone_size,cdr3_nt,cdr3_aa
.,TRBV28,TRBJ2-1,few,TGTGCCAGCAGTTTCGGACCTTTAAACAATGAGCAGTTCTTC,CASSFGPLNNEQFF
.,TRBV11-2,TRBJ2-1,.,TGTGCCAGCAGCTTAGATTTGGGAGGGGGCGCATTCGATGAGCAGTTCTTC,CASSLDLGGGAFDEQFF
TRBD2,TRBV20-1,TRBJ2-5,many,TGCAGTGCAAGCGGGAGGGGAGAGACCCAGTACTTC,CSASGRGETQYF
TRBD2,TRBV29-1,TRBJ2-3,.,TGCAGCGGATCTAGCGGCCCGGCAGATACGCAGTATTTT,CSGSSGPADTQYF
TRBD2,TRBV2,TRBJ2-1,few,TGTGCCAGCATTCAAAGCGGGAGAGCCTACAATGAGCAGTTCTTC,CASIQSGRAYNEQFF
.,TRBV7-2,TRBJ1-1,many,TGTGCCAGCAGCTGGGGTCGGGGTAACACTGAAGCTTTCTTT,CASSWGRGNTEAFF
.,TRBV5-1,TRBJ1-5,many,TGCGCCAGCAGCTTGGATGTAGGTAGCAATCAGCCCCAGCATTTT,CASSLDVGSNQPQHF
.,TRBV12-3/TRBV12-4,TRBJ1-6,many,TGTGCCAGCAAAATTTGGGGTAGCTCCTATAATTCACCCCTCCACTTT,CASKIWGSSYNSPLHF
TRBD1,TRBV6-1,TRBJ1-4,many,TGTGCCAGCATCCAGGACAGGGAGGGTGAAAAACTGTTTTTT,CASIQDREGEKLFF
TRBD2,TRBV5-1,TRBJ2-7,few,TGCGCCAGCCGGAGCGGGAGGGCGGCCGAGCAGTACTTC,CASRSGRAAEQYF
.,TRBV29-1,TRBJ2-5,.,TGCAGCGCGAGAGGGGGGCGCGGGATCCAAGAGACCCAGTACTTC,CSARGGRGIQETQYF
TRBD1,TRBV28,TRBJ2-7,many,TGTGCCAGCAGTTCTATACCAGGGGGCGCAGGTTACGAGCAGTACTTC,CASSSIPGGAGYEQYF
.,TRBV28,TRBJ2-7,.,TGTGCCAGCAGCTGGGACGGCCCCTACGAGCAGTACTTC,CASSWDGPYEQYF
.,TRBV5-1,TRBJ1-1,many,TGTGCCAGCAGCTTAGGTGGGAGTACTGAAGCTTTCTTT,CASSLGGSTEAFF
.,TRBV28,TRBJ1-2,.,TGTGCCAGCAGTTTCTCCGGGACGGCTGCCCTTTATGGCTACACCTTC,CASSFSGTAALYGYTF
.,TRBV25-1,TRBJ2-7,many,TGTGCCAGCAGTGAGATCGGGCAGCCGGGAAACGAGCAGTACTTC,CASSEIGQPGNEQYF
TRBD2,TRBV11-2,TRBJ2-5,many,TGTGCCAGCAGCTTAGGAAAGCTAGCGGGAGAATTAGAGACCCAGTACTTC,CASSLGKLAGELETQYF
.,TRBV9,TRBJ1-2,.,TGTGCCAGCACCGAGGGGGAGGGTAACTATGGCTACACCTTC,CASTEGEGNYGYTF
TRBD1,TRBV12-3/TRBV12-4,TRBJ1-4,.,TGTGCCACCGCAGGGGGGTCCGAAAAACTGTTTTTT,CATAGGSEKLFF
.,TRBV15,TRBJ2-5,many,TGTGCCACCAGCAGAGATTGGGGCGGACCCAAGGGGGAGACCCAGTACTTC,CATSRDWGGPKGETQYF
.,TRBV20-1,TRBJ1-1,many,TGCAGTGCTTTGGGTCACCTTGGCGCTGAAGCTTTCTTT,CSALGHLGAEAFF
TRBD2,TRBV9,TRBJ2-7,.,TGTGCCAGCAGCGCTGGATCTCCGGGGGGAGAGCAGTACTTC,CASSAGSPGGEQYF
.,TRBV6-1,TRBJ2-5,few,TGTGCCAGTAAGACTTCGACCACCAAGAAAGGGACAGAGACCCAGTACTTC,CASKTSTTKKGTETQYF
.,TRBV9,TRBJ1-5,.,TGTGCCAGCAGCCCCGGACCGATGGGCAATCAGCCCCAGCATTTT,CASSPGPMGNQPQHF
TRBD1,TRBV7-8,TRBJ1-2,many,TGTGCCAGCAGCCTTGACAGGGGACATGGCTACACCTTC,CASSLDRGHGYTF
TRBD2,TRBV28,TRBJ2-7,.,TGTGCCAGCAGTTTTTCGCCTAGCGGGAGATCTGTGTGGTACGAGCAGTACTTC,CASSFSPSGRSVWYEQYF
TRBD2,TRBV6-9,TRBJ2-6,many,TGTGCCAGCAGTTACCGACTAGCGGGAGGGCCTGGGGCCAACGTCCTGACTTTC,CASSYRLAGGPGANVLTF
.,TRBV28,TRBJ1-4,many,TGTGCCAGCAGTTTAAGAGGGGTGGATGAAAAACTGTTTTTT,CASSLRGVDEKLFF
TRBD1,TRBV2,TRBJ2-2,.,TGTGCCAGCCGCGACAGGGACACCGGGGAGCTGTTTTTT,CASRDRDTGELFF
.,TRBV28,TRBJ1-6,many,TGTGCCAGCAGTTCGACTTGGAATTCACCCCTCCACTTT,CASSSTWNSPLHF
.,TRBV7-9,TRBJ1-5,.,TGTGCCAGCAGCTTAGAGTACGGCGCAGCCCTGTATAGCAATCAGCCCCAGCATTTT,CASSLEYGAALYSNQPQHF
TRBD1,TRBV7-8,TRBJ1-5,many,TGTGCCAGCAGCTTGGGACAGGGTGGTTCGGGAAATCAGCCCCAGCATTTT,CASSLGQGGSGNQPQHF
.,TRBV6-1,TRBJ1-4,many,TGTGCCAGCAGTGGGGGGGAAACAACTAATGAAAAACTGTTTTTT,CASSGGETTNEKLFF
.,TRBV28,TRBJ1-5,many,TGTGCCAGCAGAACGGGCGGATGGAAGTATAGCAATCAGCCCCAGCATTTT,CASRTGGWKYSNQPQHF
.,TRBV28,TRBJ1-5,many,TGTGCCAGCAGTCTACCCCAGGGGAGTTATAGCAATCAGCCCCAGCATTTT,CASSLPQGSYSNQPQHF
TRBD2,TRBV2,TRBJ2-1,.,TGTGCCAGCAGAGGGACTAGCGCATACAATGAGCAGTTCTTC,CASRGTSAYNEQFF
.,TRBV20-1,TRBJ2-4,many,TGCAGTGCTAGCTGGCTAGCCAAAAACATTCAGTACTTC,CSASWLAKNIQYF